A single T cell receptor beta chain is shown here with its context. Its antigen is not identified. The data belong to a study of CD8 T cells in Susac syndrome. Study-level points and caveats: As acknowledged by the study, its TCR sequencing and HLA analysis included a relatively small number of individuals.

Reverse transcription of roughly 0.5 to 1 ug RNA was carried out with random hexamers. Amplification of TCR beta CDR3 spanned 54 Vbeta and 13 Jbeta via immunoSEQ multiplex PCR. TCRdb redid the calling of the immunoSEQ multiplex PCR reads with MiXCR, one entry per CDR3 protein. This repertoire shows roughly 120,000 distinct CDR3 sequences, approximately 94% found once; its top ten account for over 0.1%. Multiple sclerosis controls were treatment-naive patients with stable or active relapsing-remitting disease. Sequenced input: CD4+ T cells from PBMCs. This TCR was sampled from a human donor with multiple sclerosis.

The CDR3 DNA sequence: TGTGCCAGCAGTCGGCTTCGGGCAGGGGACTATGGCTACACCTTC. This sequence encodes CASSRLRAGDYGYTF. The chain has TRBV27 and TRBJ1-2; possibly TRBD1 for D (6 bases). The CDR3 consists of 15 residues. The germline V gene has CDR1 MNHEY and CDR2 SMNVEV (reference sequence). Trimming removed 5 bases from V and 3 bases from J, with 16 bases in between.